These T cell receptor beta chains were read from a single sample in a study of CXCR3-negative and CXCR3-positive naive CD8 T cells. Following a re-call of the 5' RACE reads, TCRdb has one entry per CDR3 protein and lacks DNA. Here the sample table reports approximately 100,000 distinct CDR3 sequences. Sequencing was performed on naive CXCR3- CD8+ T cells from blood. These receptors came from a human donor in good health. Some clones in this sample may be carry-over from other donors' samples. Each CDR3 is given with its conserved first and last residue.

v_call	j_call	cdr3_aa
TRBV18	TRBJ2-1	CASSPGPNEQFF
TRBV5-8	TRBJ2-7	CASGSSYEQYF
TRBV2	TRBJ2-7	CASSEDQGTYEQYF
TRBV23-1	TRBJ1-5	CASRLGQVNQPQHF
TRBV7-9	TRBJ2-7	CASSPPWAGVGEQYF
TRBV7-8	TRBJ1-5	CASSFYRAGNHPQHF
TRBV12-3/TRBV12-4	TRBJ2-1	CASSFYTGGENEQFF
TRBV3-1	TRBJ2-1	CATQTSESYNEQFF
TRBV5-5	TRBJ2-3	CASSLGRDTQYF
TRBV7-9	TRBJ1-5	CASSLEGSSNLPQHF